This passage covers 13 T cell receptor beta chains from one sample sequenced in a study of blood T cell repertoires in COVID-19. Generated by immunoSEQ multiplex PCR, the TCRdb table keeps only in-frame clones and is missing some. The profile shows approximately 500,000 clones, about 88% of them singletons. The material sequenced was peripheral blood. The receptors here all came from a man between 18 and 29 years old with COVID-19, enrolled during active disease.

The chain uses TRBV3-1 (or the pseudogene TRBV3-2) and TRBJ2-7; D is perhaps TRBD2 (5 bases). V shed 1 base and J shed 7 bases, with 17 bases lying between them. Germline lookup yields CDR1 LGHDT and CDR2 YNNKEL (reference sequence). The CDR3 covers 15 residues. CDR3 bases: TGTGCCAGCAGCCAAGGGTTAGGACCACGGGGAGAGCAGTACTTC. It specifies CASSQGLGPRGEQYF.

The gene calls are TRBV24-1 and TRBJ2-1; TRBD1 might be the D (6 bases). Germline V lookup: CDR1 KGHDR, CDR2 SFDVKD. This CDR3 region has 16 residues. V shed 3 bases and J shed 4 bases, with 15 bases lying between them. The DNA of the CDR3 is TGTGCCACCAGTGATGCAACAGGGAAGGGATACAATGAGCAGTTCTTC. Amino acid sequence: CATSDATGKGYNEQFF.

This chain joins TRBV11-3 and TRBJ1-2; D is undetermined. Looked up from germline, CDR1 is SGHNT and CDR2 is YENEEA. The CDR3 has 13 amino acids. The V end was cut by 5 bases, the J end by 1 base, with 8 bases between. The CDR3 bases are TGTGCCAGCAGCCTTACAATTAACTATGGCTACACCTTC. It specifies CASSLTINYGYTF. The entire variable domain, with the rest obtained from reference TRBV11-3 and TRBJ1-2, is as follows: EAGVVQSPRYKIIEKKQPVAFWCNPISGHNTLYWYLQNLGQGPELLIRYENEEAVDDSQLPKDRFSAERLKGVDSTLKIQPAELGDSAVYLCASSLTINYGYTFGSGTRLTVV.

V is TRBV7-2 and J is TRBJ2-1, with 9 bases that match TRBD1. The CDR3 is 15 amino acids. Germline CDR1 is SGHTA and CDR2 is FQGNSA. The V gene end was trimmed by 4 bases and the J gene end by 5 bases; junction bases not matched to a gene: 6. CDR3 nucleotides: TGTGCCAGCAGCTCCGGGACAGGGAACCACAATGAGCAGTTCTTC. It yields the protein CASSSGTGNHNEQFF.

V is TRBV7-9 and J is TRBJ2-1, with 8 bases lining up with TRBD2. With V trimmed by 4 bases and J by 6 bases, 8 bases remained unmatched. Germline V CDR1 and CDR2: SEHNR, FQNEAQ (reference sequence). This CDR3 has 15 amino acids. For the CDR3, the DNA is TGTGCCAGCAGCTGGACTAGCAGAAAGCCCAATGAGCAGTTCTTC. It translates to CASSWTSRKPNEQFF.

The rearrangement uses TRBV7-9 and TRBJ1-4, with 7 bases that match TRBD1. The V gene end was trimmed by 4 bases and the J gene end by 6 bases; junction bases not matched to a gene: 8. CDR3 length: 15 amino acids. The V gene's germline CDR1 is SEHNR and CDR2 FQNEAQ (reference sequence). CDR3 coding DNA: TGTGCCAGCAGCTGGGCAGGGGGACGGGATGAAAAACTGTTTTTT. Its protein is CASSWAGGRDEKLFF.

The chain recombines TRBV27 with TRBJ2-2; TRBD1 might be the D (6 bases). This CDR3 contains 17 residues. Per germline, CDR1 MNHEY and CDR2 SMNVEV (reference sequence). V lost 4 bases, J lost 4 bases, and 19 bases lay in between. The DNA of the CDR3 is TGTGCCAGCAGTTCCCCCCCGACAGGAGTGGGCACCGGGGAGCTGTTTTTT. The encoded protein is CASSSPPTGVGTGELFF.

The rearrangement joins TRBV5-5 to TRBJ1-3; 10 bases align to TRBD1. Germline V gene sequence: CDR1 SGHKS, CDR2 YYEKEE (reference sequence). J gave up 3 bases and V 4 bases, and 13 bases lay outside the gene matches. The CDR3 length is 18 residues. CDR3: CASSPTPGQGVFGNTIYF. DNA for the CDR3: TGTGCCAGCAGCCCCACCCCAGGACAGGGGGTTTTTGGAAACACCATATATTTT.

This chain uses TRBV12-3 or TRBV12-4 with TRBJ2-1; 8 bases map to TRBD2. Trimming at V came to 6 bases and at J to 12 bases, leaving 7 bases not matched to a gene. The length of the CDR3 is 12 residues. The CDR3 region has the DNA TGTGCCAGCAGGCCTTCTAGCGGGTGGCAGTTCTTC. Its protein product is CASRPSSGWQFF.

The chain uses TRBV10-2 and TRBJ1-2; 9 bases match TRBD1. The length of the CDR3 is 15 residues. V lost 6 bases, J lost 2 bases, and 7 bases stayed unmatched. From germline, CDR1 is WSHSY and CDR2 SAAADI. This CDR3 is CASREDRGGNYGYTF. In nucleotides, the CDR3 is TGCGCCAGCAGGGAAGACAGGGGGGGCAACTATGGCTACACCTTC.

The J gene is TRBJ2-2, the V gene TRBV19; 14 bases map to TRBD2. CDR1 LNHDA and CDR2 SQIVND come from the germline V gene (reference sequence). J lost 5 bases, V lost 0 bases, and 11 bases had no gene match. The CDR3 consists of 20 residues. DNA of the CDR3: TGTGCCAGTAGTATAGATCGGATGCCGGGACTAGCGGGAGTAACCGGGGAGCTGTTTTTT. Translation gives CASSIDRMPGLAGVTGELFF.

The DNA of the CDR3 is TGTGCCAGCAGTGAAGGGCTAGCGGGATCCGAGCAGTACTTC. It is translated as CASSEGLAGSEQYF. The J gene is TRBJ2-7, the V gene TRBV2, with 9 bases identical to TRBD2. The germline CDR1 and CDR2 sequences are SNHLY and FYNNEI. The CDR3 runs 14 residues. V lost 1 base, J lost 6 bases, and 4 bases stayed unmatched.

V is TRBV4-2 and J is TRBJ2-3; D unresolved. The germline V gene encodes CDR1 LGHNA and CDR2 YNFKEQ. V lost 1 base and J lost 1, with 15 bases in between. CDR3 length equals 17 residues. The CDR3 coding sequence is TGTGCCAGCAGCCAAGTGGGTCGTGCGGTGGGCACAGATACGCAGTATTTT. Translated, it gives CASSQVGRAVGTDTQYF.